The 15 T cell receptor beta chains below were found in one sample sequenced in a study of regulatory T cells in long-lasting Graves disease. To make TCR beta libraries, researchers used iRepertoire HTBI primers and Arm-PCR of CDR3 regions. TCRdb re-derived calls from the multiplex PCR reads in MiXCR, one entry per CDR3 protein. The sample includes around 500,000 distinct CDR3 sequences, around 12% of them seen just once. Time point meaning: newly diagnosed GD, antithyroid drugs for less than 3 months. Extracted PBMC RNA gave rise to the TCR library. These data were likewise used in another study, on T cells in Graves' hyperthyroidism and ophthalmopathy.

Sequenced material: peripheral blood mononuclear cells (PBMCs), taken at new diagnosis, from a patient treated with antithyroid drugs. These receptors all come from a young woman with Graves disease.

In this sample, this clonotype turned up many times. This chain joins TRBV19 and TRBJ2-5; no definite D call. Trimming shortened V by 5 bases and J by 1 base, and 11 bases separated the two germline ends. Looked up from germline, CDR1 is LNHDA and CDR2 is SQIVND (reference sequence). This CDR3 is 14 amino acids long. The CDR3 bases are TGTGCCAGTAGTTTCACAGTAAGCCAAGAGACCCAGTACTTC. Amino acids: CASSFTVSQETQYF.

This clonotype was recorded many times. This rearrangement joins TRBV27 to TRBJ1-6, with D unresolved. The CDR3 extends over 16 amino acids. From germline, CDR1 is MNHEY and CDR2 SMNVEV (reference sequence). V was trimmed by 4 bases and J by 4 bases, leaving 14 bases between them. The CDR3, as DNA: TGTGCCAGCAGTTCCTTGAGGGTGTCATATAATTCACCCCTCCACTTT. It translates to CASSSLRVSYNSPLHF.

This clonotype has a count of ten or more. The V and J genes are TRBV20-1 and TRBJ2-7; tentatively, D is TRBD1 or TRBD2 (5 bases each). There are 15 residues in the CDR3. Trimming cost V 3 bases and J 0 bases, with 15 bases left between them. From germline, CDR1 is DFQATT and CDR2 SNEGSKA (reference sequence). The CDR3 region has the DNA TGCAGTGCTAGTACACCCCGGGACCACTCCTACGAGCAGTACTTC. Translating it yields CSASTPRDHSYEQYF.

This clonotype was picked up a small number of times. This CDR3 reads CASSLVRVTYEQYF. DNA for the CDR3: TGTGCCAGCAGCTTGGTAAGAGTTACCTACGAGCAGTACTTC. The chain couples TRBV5-5 to TRBJ2-7; no firm D call. CDR3 length: 14 amino acids. Trimming shortened V by 0 bases and J by 2 bases, and 9 bases separated the two germline ends. Germline values: CDR1 SGHKS, CDR2 YYEKEE (reference sequence).

There are many counts of this clonotype. The genes are TRBV6-1 and TRBJ2-2; D might be TRBD1 or TRBD2, each matching 5 bases. Trimming shortened V by 7 bases and J by 8 bases, and 20 bases separated the two germline ends. The CDR3 spans 15 residues. Germline V CDR1 and CDR2: MNHNS, SASEGT. CDR3 sequence: CASTSRGPLRGELFF. As DNA, the CDR3 is TGTGCCAGCACCTCACGGGGCCCCTTACGAGGGGAGCTGTTTTTT.

This clonotype was observed at least ten times. The DNA is left out, because the CDR3 cannot be placed on it with certainty; the CDR3 is given as TCRdb lists it. This rearrangement joins TRBV28 to TRBJ1-1. The CDR3 has 13 amino acids, counting both end residues. The V gene's germline CDR1 is MDHEN and CDR2 SYDVKM. CDR3 residues: CASSSSRDTEAFF.

The chain uses TRBV9 and TRBJ2-3, with a possible D match to TRBD2 (5 bases). Trimming left V 1 base short and J 2 bases short, with 20 bases between. Per the germline V gene, CDR1 is SGDLS and CDR2 is YYNGEE. CDR3 size: 18 residues. This CDR3 is CASSVRVGEGEPTDTQYF. Written as DNA, the CDR3 is TGTGCCAGCAGCGTAAGGGTCGGGGAAGGAGAACCCACAGATACGCAGTATTTT.

This clonotype was found many times. This chain connects TRBV25-1 to TRBJ2-1, with a tentative D call TRBD2 (7 bases). Between the trimmed V and J ends, which lost 2 bases and 0 bases, there was a span of 26 bases. CDR3 length: 21 residues. Germline V gene data show CDR1 as MGHDK and CDR2 as SYGVNS. DNA of the CDR3: TGTGCCAGCAGTGAACTCTTGGCCCTTGGGAGGGCCAGGGGCTCCTACAATGAGCAGTTCTTC. This encodes CASSELLALGRARGSYNEQFF. The whole variable domain, remainder taken from reference TRBV25-1 and TRBJ2-1, is EADIYQTPRYLVIGTGKKITLECSQTMGHDKMYWYQQDPGMELHLIHYSYGVNSTEKGDLSSESTVSRIRTEHFPLTLESARPSHTSQYLCASSELLALGRARGSYNEQFFGPGTRLTVL.

This clonotype was recorded many times. The rearrangement uses TRBV6-2 or TRBV6-3 and TRBJ2-5; 8 bases are a match to TRBD1. This CDR3 has 14 residues. J gave up 2 bases and V 8 bases, and 7 bases lay outside the gene matches. The V gene's germline CDR1 is MNHEY and CDR2 SVGEGT. The CDR3 region is CASDRGSLQETQYF. Written as DNA, the CDR3 is TGTGCCAGCGACAGGGGAAGCTTACAAGAGACCCAGTACTTC.

V usage is TRBV18 and J usage is TRBJ2-5, with D perhaps matching TRBD1 (5 bases). With 3 bases removed from V and 5 bases from J, the gap between germline ends came to 16 bases. CDR3 length: 15 amino acids. Germline values: CDR1 KGHSH, CDR2 LQKENI. CDR3 bases: TGTGCCAGCTCACCCTCAGGTGGGGCTACCGAGACCCAGTACTTC. Protein: CASSPSGGATETQYF.

This clonotype was recorded at least ten times. This rearrangement joins TRBV24-1 to TRBJ2-5; D is undetermined. The CDR3 has 14 residues. Germline CDR1 is KGHDR and CDR2 is SFDVKD. V lost 6 bases to trimming and J lost 4 bases, with 14 bases between them. CDR3 bases: TGTGCCACCAGTTCCGCAGATTCAAGAGAGACCCAGTACTTC. Translated: CATSSADSRETQYF.

The sample holds many counts of this clonotype. The chain couples TRBV7-3 to TRBJ2-2; 8 nucleotides agree with TRBD1. The CDR3 is 14 residues long. V gave up 5 bases and J gave up 7 bases; unmatched junction bases: 6. The germline V gene has CDR1 SGHTA and CDR2 FQGTGA. The CDR3 DNA is TGTGCCAGCAGCAACAGGGGGTCGGGCGGGGAGCTGTTTTTT. This encodes CASSNRGSGGELFF. The variable domain in full, completed from reference TRBV7-3 and TRBJ2-2, reads GAGVSQTPSNKVTEKGKYVELRCDPISGHTALYWYRQSLGQGPEFLIYFQGTGAADDSGLPNDRFFAVRPEGSVSTLKIQRTERGDSAVYLCASSNRGSGGELFFGEGSRLTVL.

This clonotype was picked up many times. The chain links TRBV9 to TRBJ1-5; 7 bases are a match to TRBD1. Trimming removed 0 bases from V and 4 bases from J; junction bases left unmatched: 4. CDR3 length: 15 amino acids. The germline gives CDR1 SGDLS, CDR2 YYNGEE. CDR3 protein: CASSVEGAANQPQHF. The CDR3 bases are TGTGCCAGCAGCGTAGAGGGGGCGGCGAATCAGCCCCAGCATTTT.

This sequence joins TRBV30 and TRBJ2-1; 7 bases are a match to TRBD1. V lost 7 bases and J lost 9; bases outside the gene matches: 18. Looked up from germline, CDR1 is GTSNPN and CDR2 is SVGIG (reference sequence). The CDR3 runs 15 residues. The CDR3 region is CALHKTGVPYAEQFF. Written as DNA, the CDR3 is TGTGCCTTACATAAAACAGGGGTTCCCTACGCTGAGCAGTTCTTC.

This clonotype was seen repeatedly, ten times or more. The chain is built from TRBV7-3 and TRBJ2-3; D is perhaps TRBD2 (5 bases). The germline V and J ends were trimmed by 0 bases and 7 bases, with 8 bases remaining between them. The CDR3 is 13 amino acids. Germline-derived CDR1 and CDR2 are SGHTA and FQGTGA. The CDR3 here is CASSLTSGYTQYF. The CDR3 DNA sequence: TGTGCCAGCAGCTTAACCAGCGGTTATACGCAGTATTTT.